A single sample gave rise to the 26 T cell receptor beta chains below, sequenced in a study of T cells in Graves' hyperthyroidism and ophthalmopathy. It was RNA transcripts that yielded the amplified TCR beta CDR3 regions. HTBI primers were used for first-round RT-PCR of the TCR CDR3. TCRdb reprocessed the multiplex PCR reads via MiXCR and lists one record per CDR3 protein. The sample has 250,000 to 350,000 distinct CDR3 sequences; approximately 17% are singletons. Sequencing was done on a sample of blood. These receptor sequences come from a woman aged 60-75 years with Graves' ophthalmopathy.

This clonotype was counted at least ten times. DNA of the CDR3: TGCGCCAGCAGCTTGGCTGACAGGTTGGACTACACCTTC. Translated, it gives CASSLADRLDYTF. The chain couples TRBV5-1 to TRBJ1-2, with D perhaps matching TRBD1 (6 bases). Germline V lookup: CDR1 SGHRS, CDR2 YFSETQ. The V end was cut by 0 bases, the J end by 10 bases, with 13 bases between. CDR3 length equals 13 residues.

There are many counts of this clonotype. This rearrangement joins TRBV20-1 to TRBJ1-5, with TRBD1 identical over 9 bases. Germline V CDR1 and CDR2: DFQATT, SNEGSKA (reference sequence). J gave up 5 bases and V 2 bases, and 7 bases lay outside the gene matches. The CDR3 consists of 15 residues. In DNA, the CDR3 is TGCAGTGCTAGACTAGACAGGGGGGCCGATCAGCCCCAGCATTTT. Its protein product is CSARLDRGADQPQHF.

On this clonotype itself: A read error may be the cause here, since a much bigger clone is one base away. This rearrangement joins TRBV5-5 to TRBJ2-3; D is unresolved. The CDR3 is made up of 14 amino acids. The V and J ends lost 1 base and 2 bases respectively, with 8 bases between them. CDR1 and CDR2 from the germline V gene are SGHKS and YYEKEE (reference sequence). Here the CDR3 DNA reads TGTGCCAGCAGCTTGTATCGGTCCACAGATACGCAGTATTTT. Translated: CASSLYRSTDTQYF.

The table lists this clonotype with many counts. The rearrangement links TRBV20-1 to TRBJ2-5; D is tentatively TRBD1 or TRBD2 (5 bases each). V lost 6 bases to trimming and J lost 8 bases, with 22 bases between them. CDR3 size: 14 residues. Germline lookup yields CDR1 DFQATT and CDR2 SNEGSKA (reference sequence). The CDR3 spells CSATRPGNTGTQYF. CDR3 nucleotides: TGCAGTGCAACGCGACCGGGAAACACAGGAACCCAGTACTTC.

Many counts were recorded for this clonotype. This chain links TRBV20-1 with TRBJ2-2; 12 nucleotides match TRBD2. Germline V gene data show CDR1 as DFQATT and CDR2 as SNEGSKA (reference sequence). The CDR3 length is 16 residues. The V gene end was trimmed by 0 bases and the J gene end by 8 bases; junction bases not matched to a gene: 7. The CDR3 coding sequence is TGCAGTGCTAGAGATCAGACTAGCGGGGGCGCGGGGGAGCTGTTTTTT. Residues: CSARDQTSGGAGELFF.

Only a few counts were recorded for this clonotype. CDR3 nucleotides: TGCGCCAGCAGCTTAACAGGGGTTAGCAATTCACCCCTCCACTTT. It is translated as CASSLTGVSNSPLHF. V gene TRBV5-1 combines with J gene TRBJ1-6, with TRBD1 identical over 7 bases. The CDR3 spans 15 residues. The germline CDR1 and CDR2 sequences are SGHRS and YFSETQ. V gave up 2 bases and J gave up 7 bases; unmatched junction bases: 6.

Only a few counts were recorded for this clonotype. The genes are TRBV24-1 and TRBJ2-5; TRBD1 might be the D (5 bases). V lost 1 base and J lost 4, with 12 bases in between. The CDR3 runs 15 residues. Germline V gene lookup returns CDR1 KGHDR and CDR2 SFDVKD. The CDR3 protein is CATSDFSGSRETQYF. In DNA, the CDR3 is TGTGCCACCAGTGATTTTTCAGGGTCGCGAGAGACCCAGTACTTC.

In its sample, this clonotype was seen many times. CDR3 region: CSARPLPGLAERTDTQYF. The CDR3 nucleotides are TGCAGTGCTAGGCCCCTCCCGGGACTAGCGGAGCGCACAGATACGCAGTATTTT. The chain combines TRBV20-1 with TRBJ2-3; 11 bases are shared with TRBD2. CDR1 and CDR2 from the germline V gene are DFQATT and SNEGSKA (reference sequence). V dropped 3 bases and J dropped 1; count of bases not matched to a gene: 12. The CDR3 has 18 amino acids.

This clonotype has a count of ten or more. The J gene is TRBJ2-3, the V gene TRBV5-6; no firm D call. Trimming took 4 bases from V and 4 from J, leaving 13 bases between them. The germline gives CDR1 SGHDT, CDR2 YYEEEE. CDR3 length: 14 amino acids. CDR3 protein: CASSRDLVADTQYF. In DNA, the CDR3 is TGTGCCAGCAGCAGGGATTTAGTGGCAGATACGCAGTATTTT.

The chain couples TRBV7-3 to TRBJ1-5; no clear D. The CDR3 has 17 residues. Germline CDR1 is SGHTA and CDR2 is FQGTGA. V gave up 0 bases and J gave up 0 bases, with 12 bases separating them. In DNA, the CDR3 is TGTGCCAGCAGCTTAACGAGTGTGGATCTTAGCAATCAGCCCCAGCATTTT. Protein product: CASSLTSVDLSNQPQHF.

This clonotype was seen at least ten times. Here the CDR3 reads CASSLWARGSADIQYF. The DNA of the CDR3 is TGTGCCAGCAGCTTATGGGCGCGCGGCTCAGCGGACATTCAGTACTTC. The V and J genes are TRBV7-2 and TRBJ2-4, with D tentatively TRBD2 (5 bases). The V gene lost 2 bases and the J gene lost 8 bases, with 19 bases spanning the gap. The CDR3 has 16 amino acids. Germline loops: CDR1 SGHTA, CDR2 FQGNSA.

This clonotype has ten or more counts. This chain uses TRBV2 with TRBJ2-7; 7 bases match TRBD1. Germline-derived CDR1 and CDR2 are SNHLY and FYNNEI. The CDR3 is 14 amino acids. Trimming removed 9 bases from V and 3 bases from J; junction bases left unmatched: 11. The CDR3 region is CASRDSGVIYEQYF. The CDR3 DNA reads as TGTGCCAGTAGGGACAGCGGAGTTATCTACGAGCAGTACTTC.

As regards this clonotype: A single base separates this from a much larger clone, so it may be a read error. The chain couples TRBV6-2 or TRBV6-3 to TRBJ2-7; D not certain. The DNA end lines up better with TRBJ2-1; the J call may be wrong. The CDR3 length is 12 residues. Per germline, CDR1 MNHEY and CDR2 SVGEGT. Written as DNA, the CDR3 is TGTGCCAGCAGTCCTCTGGCCTACGAGCAGTTCTTC. Translated, it gives CASSPLAYEQFF.

This clonotype was counted at least ten times. The CDR3 spells CASSWAGTGDNEQFF. The CDR3 DNA follows: TGCGCCAGCAGCTGGGCGGGTACAGGGGACAATGAGCAGTTCTTC. The V gene is TRBV5-1, the J gene TRBJ2-1, with 7 bases identical to TRBD1. CDR1 is SGHRS, CDR2 YFSETQ, per germline. J lost 5 bases, V lost 3 bases, and 8 bases had no gene match. The CDR3 length is 15 residues.

This clonotype was recorded at least ten times. The genes are TRBV20-1 and TRBJ1-1; D remains unclear. The CDR3 sequence is 9 residues long. Trimming removed 7 bases at V and 6 bases at J, with 6 bases between. Per the germline V gene, CDR1 is DFQATT and CDR2 is SNEGSKA (reference sequence). The CDR3 DNA is TGCAGTGGTCGATCTGAAGCTTTCTTT. This sequence encodes CSGRSEAFF.

This rearrangement joins TRBV7-8 to TRBJ2-1; TRBD2 agrees at 7 bases. The CDR3 has 15 amino acids. Germline V gene sequence: CDR1 SGHVS, CDR2 FQNEAQ. Trimming at V came to 6 bases and at J to 6 bases, leaving 11 bases not matched to a gene. The DNA of the CDR3 is TGTGCCAGCAGGGTGAGGTGGGGGGAGGGCAATGAGCAGTTCTTC. As protein: CASRVRWGEGNEQFF.

At least ten counts were recorded for this clonotype. The rearrangement uses TRBV20-1 and TRBJ1-5; D not resolved. With 3 bases removed from V and 11 bases from J, the gap between germline ends came to 14 bases. The CDR3 is made up of 12 amino acids. Germline CDR1 is DFQATT and CDR2 is SNEGSKA (reference sequence). The CDR3 loop is CSASAPGWTQHF. DNA for the CDR3: TGCAGTGCTAGTGCCCCCGGGTGGACCCAGCATTTT.

This sequence joins TRBV7-9 and TRBJ1-3; D call uncertain. Germline V lookup: CDR1 SEHNR, CDR2 FQNEAQ (reference sequence). Trimming cost V 5 bases and J 16 bases, with 15 bases left between them. This CDR3 contains 11 residues. The CDR3 sequence: CASSPRFGGYF. As DNA, the CDR3 is TGTGCCAGCAGCCCGCGGTTTGGCGGGTATTTT.

The chain is built from TRBV29-1 and TRBJ2-5, with 12 nucleotides matching TRBD1. V lost 3 bases to trimming and J lost 5 bases; unmatched junction nucleotides: 10. Looked up from germline, CDR1 is SQVTM and CDR2 is ANQGSEA. The CDR3 consists of 16 residues. CDR3: CSVESPGTGGWETQYF. The CDR3 DNA sequence: TGCAGCGTTGAGAGTCCCGGGACAGGGGGCTGGGAGACCCAGTACTTC.

The rearrangement links TRBV19 to TRBJ1-2; 10 bases are a match to TRBD1. With 6 bases clipped from V and 4 bases from J, the junction kept 8 bases outside the gene matches. CDR3 length: 15 residues. CDR1 is LNHDA, CDR2 SQIVND, per germline (reference sequence). The CDR3 DNA reads TGTGCCAGTAGGCCCGGACAGGGGGAGGCCTATGGCTACACCTTC. The encoded protein is CASRPGQGEAYGYTF.

This clonotype was found once. A much larger clone is a single base away; this may be a read error. In DNA form, the CDR3 reads TGTGCCAGGAGTTTAGGGGGGTTTGCAAGAGGGACCCAGTACTTC. Its translation: CARSLGGFARGTQYF. V and J are TRBV7-9 and TRBJ2-5, with D tentatively TRBD1 or TRBD2 (6 bases each). V was shortened by 9 bases and J by 7 bases, with 24 bases between the two germline ends. CDR1 and CDR2 (germline): SEHNR, FQNEAQ (reference sequence). The length of the CDR3 is 15 residues. Using reference TRBV7-9 and TRBJ2-5 for the parts outside the CDR3, the full variable domain is DTGVSQNPRHKITKRGQNVTFRCDPISEHNRLYWYRQTLGQGPEFLTYFQNEAQLEKSRLLSDRFSAERPKGSFSTLEIQRTEQGDSAMYLCARSLGGFARGTQYFGPGTRLLVL.

There are many counts of this clonotype. The rearrangement links TRBV2 to TRBJ1-6; D remains ambiguous. The CDR3 runs to 13 residues. CDR1 is SNHLY and CDR2 is FYNNEI in the germline V gene. V was cut by 3 bases and J by 7 bases, with 7 bases left in between. CDR3 coding DNA: TGTGCCAGCAGTGACGTCGGAAATTCACCCCTCCACTTT. Translated: CASSDVGNSPLHF.

This clonotype was recorded a few times. V and J are TRBV6-1 and TRBJ2-3; 7 nucleotides align to TRBD2. Germline V gives CDR1 MNHNS, CDR2 SASEGT. J was trimmed by 2 bases and V by 6 bases; bases with no gene match: 5. The CDR3 is made up of 14 amino acids. CDR3 sequence: CASRPSGATDTQYF. DNA of the CDR3: TGTGCCAGCAGACCGAGCGGGGCCACAGATACGCAGTATTTT.

This clonotype has at least ten counts. This chain uses TRBV28 with TRBJ2-5; 9 bases match TRBD2. V was pared by 6 bases and J by 1 base, with 9 bases of the junction left unmatched. Germline lookup yields CDR1 MDHEN and CDR2 SYDVKM. This CDR3 has 16 amino acids. CDR3 amino acids: CASSPGTSWGQETQYF. In nucleotides, the CDR3 is TGTGCCAGCAGCCCCGGGACTAGCTGGGGCCAAGAGACCCAGTACTTC. The full variable domain, completed using reference TRBV28 and TRBJ2-5, is DVKVTQSSRYLVKRTGEKVFLECVQDMDHENMFWYRQDPGLGLRLIYFSYDVKMKEKGDIPEGYSVSREKKERFSLILESASTNQTSMYLCASSPGTSWGQETQYFGPGTRLLVL.

This clonotype was picked up many times. The rearrangement uses TRBV5-5 and TRBJ1-2, with 10 nucleotides matching TRBD1. With 2 bases clipped from V and 4 bases from J, the junction kept 5 bases outside the gene matches. This CDR3 comprises 15 residues. Germline V gene data show CDR1 as SGHKS and CDR2 as YYEKEE (reference sequence). CDR3 in DNA: TGTGCCAGCAGCTTCGGACAGGGGGTGATCTATGGCTACACCTTC. Protein: CASSFGQGVIYGYTF.

The V gene is TRBV19, the J gene TRBJ1-5; tentatively, D is TRBD1 (6 bases). The germline V and J ends were trimmed by 6 bases and 1 base, with 13 bases remaining between them. Germline values: CDR1 LNHDA, CDR2 SQIVND (reference sequence). This CDR3 region has 15 residues. CDR3 protein: CASRPAGVSNQPQHF. The CDR3 nucleotides are TGTGCCAGTAGGCCCGCAGGGGTGAGCAATCAGCCCCAGCATTTT.